Here is one T cell receptor beta chain with its context. The sample is drawn from a study of control samples from healthy donors and cancer patients. Method: immunoSEQ multiplex PCR; TCRdb's copy keeps in-frame clones and lacks some. The repertoire table contains some 180,000 clones. The V gene end was trimmed by 3 bases and the J gene end by 6 bases; junction bases not matched to a gene: 8. Per the germline V gene, CDR1 is SNHLY and CDR2 is FYNNEI. This CDR3 is built from 15 residues. This receptor was identified in a woman aged 30 to 39 in good health. Sequences were obtained from blood. The V call is TRBV2, the J call TRBJ1-5; TRBD1 aligns across 7 bases. The CDR3 protein is CASSDLGGAGQPQHF. The CDR3, as DNA: TGTGCCAGCAGTGATTTAGGGGGCGCCGGTCAGCCCCAGCATTTT.